This is a list of T cell receptor beta chains from one sample in a study of shared clonotypes between healthy human individuals. The data were produced by immunoSEQ multiplex PCR, yet TCRdb's version contains in-frame clones alone and is incomplete. The sample yields some 580,000 clones, roughly 98% seen once. Material: naive CD8+ T cells sorted from blood. These receptors all stem from a man aged 25-45 years in good health. Each CDR3 is given with its conserved first and last residue. D genes are given only for firm matches. Clone size appears in some rows only: once, few, many, or a class for an expanded clone.

clone size | J gene | V gene | D gene | CDR3 DNA | CDR3 protein
. | TRBJ1-2 | TRBV11-2 | TRBD1 | TGTGCCAGCAGCTCGGACAGGTTCTACACCTTC | CASSSDRFYTF
. | TRBJ2-7 | TRBV18 | . | TGTGCCAGCTCCGAAGCCGACTACGAGCAGTACTTC | CASSEADYEQYF
. | TRBJ1-5 | TRBV6-6 | . | TGTGCCAGCAGTTACGATTTAAGTATTAGCAATCAGCCCCAGCATTTT | CASSYDLSISNQPQHF
. | TRBJ2-2 | TRBV4-3 | . | TGCGCCAGCAGCCAAGATTTAGGAAAGGCGAACACCGGGGAGCTGTTTTTT | CASSQDLGKANTGELFF
. | TRBJ2-7 | TRBV15 | . | TGTGCCACCAGCAGAGAGGTCTGGGGGACCTACGAGCAGTACTTC | CATSREVWGTYEQYF
. | TRBJ2-6 | TRBV7-9 | . | TGTGCCAGCAGCTTAGGTACAGGGATACTGACTGGGGCCAACGTCCTGACTTTC | CASSLGTGILTGANVLTF
. | TRBJ2-2 | TRBV9 | TRBD2 | TGTGCCAGCAGCGTAGACAGCGGGAGGGCCTATGATGTCACCGGGGAGCTGTTTTTT | CASSVDSGRAYDVTGELFF
. | TRBJ2-2 | TRBV13 | . | TGTGCCAGCAGCTCCTTTATGGACGGGGAGCTGTTTTTT | CASSSFMDGELFF
once | TRBJ2-7 | TRBV7-9 | . | TGTGCCAGCAGCTTAGAGGAACGACAGTTATCCTACGAGCAGTACTTC | CASSLEERQLSYEQYF
. | TRBJ1-1 | TRBV10-3 | . | TGTGCCATCAGTTCAGGTAACACTGAAGCTTTCTTT | CAISSGNTEAFF
. | TRBJ2-7 | TRBV28 | TRBD1 | TGTGCCAGCGCCGGGACAGGTTACAACGAGCAGTACTTC | CASAGTGYNEQYF
. | TRBJ2-3 | TRBV9 | . | TGTGCCAGCAGCGTAGCCGCGAGACTAGGGTCAGATACGCAGTATTTT | CASSVAARLGSDTQYF
. | TRBJ2-7 | TRBV10-3 | . | TGTGCCATCAGTGGCCTCGCAGGGCCAGCCTCCTACGAGCAGTACTTC | CAISGLAGPASYEQYF
. | TRBJ1-2 | TRBV27 | . | TGTGCCAGCAGTTTATTTGGGGGCGGTGGCTACACCTTC | CASSLFGGGGYTF
. | TRBJ2-1 | TRBV27 | TRBD2 | TGTGCCAGCTGGACTAGCGGCCACAATGAGCAGTTCTTC | CASWTSGHNEQFF
. | TRBJ1-1 | TRBV5-1 | . | TGCGCCAGCAGCCCGATGACACCCAGCATGAACACTGAAGCTTTCTTT | CASSPMTPSMNTEAFF
. | TRBJ2-2 | TRBV10-2 | . | TGCGCCAGCAGTGACGCCGGGGAGCTGTTTTTT | CASSDAGELFF
. | TRBJ2-3 | TRBV9 | . | TGTGCCAGCGAGGTGGGAGTGGCAGATACGCAGTATTTT | CASEVGVADTQYF
. | TRBJ2-1 | TRBV27 | TRBD1 | TGTGCCAGCTTCCCACAAGGGACAGGGATTTACAATGAGCAGTTCTTC | CASFPQGTGIYNEQFF
. | TRBJ1-5 | TRBV6-6 | . | TGTGCCAGCAGCCCCTCTAATCAGCCCCAGCATTTT | CASSPSNQPQHF
. | TRBJ1-5 | TRBV6-5 | . | TGTGCCAGCAGTTACGTACAGGGCAGCAATCAGCCCCAGCATTTT | CASSYVQGSNQPQHF
. | TRBJ2-5 | TRBV27 | TRBD2 | TGTGCCAGTTCCAAGGCGGGGAGGGTGCTTGAGACCCAGTACTTC | CASSKAGRVLETQYF
once | TRBJ2-1 | TRBV19 | TRBD2 | TGTGCCAGTAGCCCCTTAGCGGGATTCTACAATGAGCAGTTCTTC | CASSPLAGFYNEQFF
. | TRBJ2-7 | TRBV5-5 | . | TGTGCCAGCAGCCAACCAGCAGGGTTGGATGACGAGCAGTACTTC | CASSQPAGLDDEQYF
. | TRBJ2-2 | TRBV10-2 | . | TGCGCCAGCAGTGAGTTAAGGGTCACCTTGAACACCGGGGAGCTGTTTTTT | CASSELRVTLNTGELFF
. | TRBJ2-7 | TRBV4-1 | . | TGCGCCAGCAGCCAAGTCCACTCTACGTCCTACGAGCAGTACTTC | CASSQVHSTSYEQYF
. | TRBJ2-2 | TRBV27 | TRBD2 | TGTGCCAGCAGTACCTTCCGGGAGGGAAACACCGGGGAGCTGTTTTTT | CASSTFREGNTGELFF
. | TRBJ1-1 | TRBV11-2 | TRBD1 | TGTGCCAGCAGCTTTGGACAGGGATCTTTTTCTGAAGCTTTCTTT | CASSFGQGSFSEAFF
. | TRBJ2-7 | TRBV5-5 | TRBD1 | TGTGCCAGCAGAATCGGGACAGGGAGCTCCTACGAGCAGTACTTC | CASRIGTGSSYEQYF
. | TRBJ2-1 | TRBV12-2 | . | TGTGCAAGTCGCTTAAAGGGACCGGGAGTGGGAAATGAGCAGTTCTTC | CASRLKGPGVGNEQFF
. | TRBJ2-2 | TRBV11-3 | . | TGTGCCAGCAGCCTCAGTACCAACACCGGGGAGCTGTTTTTT | CASSLSTNTGELFF
once | TRBJ2-7 | TRBV27 | . | TGTGCCAGCAGTTCCCTAGCTGGATTATCCTACGAGCAGTACTTC | CASSSLAGLSYEQYF
once | TRBJ2-1 | TRBV18 | . | TGTGCCAGCTCACTACCGGGACGACCTAATGAGCAGTTCTTC | CASSLPGRPNEQFF
once | TRBJ2-7 | TRBV19 | TRBD1 | TGTGCCAGTAGTGTTAGGGCAGGGGGCTACGAGCAGTACTTC | CASSVRAGGYEQYF
. | TRBJ2-3 | TRBV5-6 | TRBD2 | TGTGCCAGCAGCCCCAGCGGGATTAGCACAGATACGCAGTATTTT | CASSPSGISTDTQYF